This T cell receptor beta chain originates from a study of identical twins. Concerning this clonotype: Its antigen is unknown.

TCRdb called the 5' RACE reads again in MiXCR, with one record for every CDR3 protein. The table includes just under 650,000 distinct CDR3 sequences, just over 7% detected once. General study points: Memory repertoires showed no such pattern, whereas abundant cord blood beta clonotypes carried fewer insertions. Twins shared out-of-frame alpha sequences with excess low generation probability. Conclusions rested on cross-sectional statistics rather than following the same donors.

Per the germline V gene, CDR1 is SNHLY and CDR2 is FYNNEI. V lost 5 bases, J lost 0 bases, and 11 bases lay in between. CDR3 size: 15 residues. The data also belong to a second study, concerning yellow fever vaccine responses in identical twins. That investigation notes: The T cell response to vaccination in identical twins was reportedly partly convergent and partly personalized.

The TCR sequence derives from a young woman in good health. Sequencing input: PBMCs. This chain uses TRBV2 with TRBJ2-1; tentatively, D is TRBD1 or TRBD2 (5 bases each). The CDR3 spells CASSPGPRSYNEQFF. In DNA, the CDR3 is TGTGCCAGCAGTCCGGGACCTCGCTCCTACAATGAGCAGTTCTTC.